This T cell receptor (beta chain) stems from a study of CD8+ T cells in alopecia areata. Study details: Oral tofacitinib (5 to 10 mg twice daily) was administered to treated patients. Study findings and constraints: Normal scalp showed lower clonality than lesional scalp, especially alopecia totalis/universalis. Patients displayed less clarity in TCR sharing than mice, a finding possibly related to HLA. In blood and scalp, many expanded lesional clones persisted during tofacitinib.

CDR1 is SGHKS, CDR2 YYEKEE, per germline (reference sequence). CDR3 length: 15 amino acids. Only a few counts were recorded for this clone. Its antigen is unknown. An end of the junction does not agree with germline; a read error may underlie this. cDNA serving as the sequencing template came from extracted, reverse transcribed RNA. The table came from immunoSEQ multiplex PCR; TCRdb's copy has only in-frame clones and leaves some out. The sample contains 200,000 or so clones, roughly 64% of which appear only once. This sample's treatment: oral pan-JAK inhibitor, 5-10 mg twice daily. This chain links TRBV5-5 with TRBJ1-2; possible D gene TRBD1, 6 bases. This clonotype was sampled from a human donor with alopecia areata. The material sequenced was CD4+ T cells sorted from blood, taken at week 24, from a patient treated with tofacitinib. As DNA, the CDR3 is TGCGCCAGCAGCTTGTTGACTGGGGGCCTAGGTGGCTACACCTTC. Its protein is CASSLLTGGLGGYTF.